The 9 T cell receptor beta chains listed next were all sequenced from one sample in a study of T cell changes during pregnancy in multiple sclerosis. The repertoire was sequenced with immunoSEQ multiplex PCR; TCRdb's copy has only in-frame clones and lacks some. The data show roughly 60,000 clones, 90% seen once. This specimen was peripheral blood, taken in the second trimester of pregnancy. These receptors all come from a female donor in good health, enrolled as a control in a pregnancy study.

This chain links TRBV6-5 with TRBJ2-1; 7 bases match TRBD2. CDR1 MNHEY and CDR2 SVGAGI come from the germline V gene. This CDR3 is built from 15 residues. The J segment lost 0 bases and the V segment lost 7 bases, leaving 6 bases of the junction unmatched. Here the CDR3 DNA reads TGTGCCAGCAATCCTAGCGGAGACTCCTACAATGAGCAGTTCTTC. Translation gives CASNPSGDSYNEQFF.

This chain connects TRBV5-8 to TRBJ1-2; unclear D gene. The CDR3 covers 13 residues. Germline V gives CDR1 SGHTS, CDR2 YDEGEE. The germline V and J ends were trimmed by 2 bases and 4 bases, with 9 bases remaining between them. The CDR3 bases are TGTGCCAGCAGCTTTGAGGGCGGCTATGGCTACACCTTC. Protein product: CASSFEGGYGYTF.

The chain is built from TRBV25-1 and TRBJ2-7, with 14 bases lining up with TRBD2. Germline lookup yields CDR1 MGHDK and CDR2 SYGVNS. The CDR3 is 16 residues long. Losses at the gene ends were 1 base for V and 6 bases for J; bases not matched to a gene: 5. CDR3 coding DNA: TGTGCCAGCAGTGAATCGCTTGGACTAGCGGGAGGCGAGCAGTACTTC. This encodes CASSESLGLAGGEQYF.

This chain links TRBV30 with TRBJ1-2, with D unclear. This CDR3 has 12 residues. Trimming shortened V by 4 bases and J by 10 bases, and 16 bases separated the two germline ends. Germline CDR1 is GTSNPN and CDR2 is SVGIG (reference sequence). CDR3 DNA: TGTGCCTGGATGAGGCCTACAAAGGACTACACCTTC. It encodes CAWMRPTKDYTF.

The chain uses TRBV2 and TRBJ2-7, with D maybe TRBD1 (5 bases). The CDR3 totals 14 residues. V was trimmed by 1 base and J by 4 bases, leaving 11 bases between them. CDR1 is SNHLY and CDR2 is FYNNEI in the germline V gene. CDR3 DNA sequence: TGTGCCAGCAGTGAAGGGGGCAGTCTGTACGAGCAGTACTTC. The encoded protein is CASSEGGSLYEQYF.

This chain uses TRBV5-1 with TRBJ1-2; TRBD1 agrees at 9 bases. The V gene's germline CDR1 is SGHRS and CDR2 YFSETQ. With 2 bases clipped from V and 5 bases from J, the junction kept 10 bases outside the gene matches. The CDR3 contains 16 residues. DNA for the CDR3: TGCGCCAGCAGCTTTTCGAAACAGGGGGCGGGGTATGGCTACACCTTC. It encodes CASSFSKQGAGYGYTF.

This chain connects TRBV6-5 to TRBJ2-7; TRBD1 matches at 7 bases. This CDR3 spans 15 amino acids. Germline CDR1 and CDR2: MNHEY and SVGAGI. Germline trimming cut 7 bases from V and 1 base from J; bases unmatched to any gene: 10. The CDR3: CASKLGRTGSYEQYF. The CDR3 nucleotides read TGTGCCAGCAAACTAGGAAGGACAGGATCCTACGAGCAGTACTTC.

This clone has only one observation. This chain connects TRBV28 to TRBJ1-4; D is unresolved. V was trimmed by 2 bases and J by 8 bases, leaving 9 bases between them. This CDR3 region has 13 residues. CDR1 is MDHEN, CDR2 SYDVKM, per germline. CDR3 nucleotides: TGTGCCAGCAGTTTAGGAACGGAGGAAAAACTGTTTTTT. Amino acids: CASSLGTEEKLFF. The full variable domain, with the rest looked up from reference TRBV28 and TRBJ1-4, is DVKVTQSSRYLVKRTGEKVFLECVQDMDHENMFWYRQDPGLGLRLIYFSYDVKMKEKGDIPEGYSVSREKKERFSLILESASTNQTSMYLCASSLGTEEKLFFGSGTQLSVL.

The chain has TRBV4-1 and TRBJ1-3; D call uncertain. This CDR3 is built from 11 residues. V was cut by 11 bases and J by 3 bases, with 8 bases left in between. The germline V gene has CDR1 MGHRA and CDR2 YSYEKL. The CDR3 DNA reads as TGCGCCTCGGGTTTTGGAAACACCATATATTTT. Residues: CASGFGNTIYF.